This record covers a single TCR beta chain. This specimen comes from a study of blood T cell repertoires in COVID-19. On the study more broadly: In each case, the material was cDNA or gDNA derived from T cells, B-cell-depleted T cells, or PBMCs.

Sequencing used immunoSEQ multiplex PCR; TCRdb keeps in-frame clones, though not all of them. The data show 15,000 to 25,000 clones, about four fifths seen once. Looked up from germline, CDR1 is SGDLS and CDR2 is YYNGEE. The CDR3 spans 14 residues. The germline V and J ends were trimmed by 4 bases and 0 bases, with 10 bases remaining between them. The sample comprised peripheral blood. The receptor's source is a man older than 75 with acute or convalescent COVID-19. The J gene is TRBJ1-2, the V gene TRBV9; a weak D match, TRBD1 (5 bases). Written as DNA, the CDR3 is TGTGCCAGCAGCTATCCAGGGTCTAACTATGGCTACACCTTC. The encoded protein is CASSYPGSNYGYTF.